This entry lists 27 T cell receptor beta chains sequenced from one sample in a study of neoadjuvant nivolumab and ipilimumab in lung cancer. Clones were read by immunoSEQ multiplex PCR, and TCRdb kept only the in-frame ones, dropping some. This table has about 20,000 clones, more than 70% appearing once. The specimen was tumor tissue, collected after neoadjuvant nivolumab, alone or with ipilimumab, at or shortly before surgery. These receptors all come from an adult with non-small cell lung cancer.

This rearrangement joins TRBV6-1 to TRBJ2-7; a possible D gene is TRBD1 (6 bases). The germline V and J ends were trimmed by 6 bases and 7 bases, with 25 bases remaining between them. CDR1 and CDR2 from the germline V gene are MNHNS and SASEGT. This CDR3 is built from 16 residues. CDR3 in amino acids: CASSETFGRGILEQYF. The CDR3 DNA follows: TGTGCCAGCAGCGAAACCTTCGGCAGGGGAATCTTGGAGCAGTACTTC.

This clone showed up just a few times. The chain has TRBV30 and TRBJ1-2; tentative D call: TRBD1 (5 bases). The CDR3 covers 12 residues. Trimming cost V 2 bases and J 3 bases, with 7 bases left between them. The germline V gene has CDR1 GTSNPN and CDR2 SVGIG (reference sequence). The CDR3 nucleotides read TGTGCCTGGAGTCAAGGGGACTATGGCTACACCTTC. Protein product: CAWSQGDYGYTF.

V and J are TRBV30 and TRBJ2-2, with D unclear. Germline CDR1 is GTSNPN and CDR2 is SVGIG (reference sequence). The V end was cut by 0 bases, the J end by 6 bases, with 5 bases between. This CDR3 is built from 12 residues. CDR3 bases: TGTGCCTGGAGTGTACTTGCCGGGGAGCTGTTTTTT. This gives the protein CAWSVLAGELFF.

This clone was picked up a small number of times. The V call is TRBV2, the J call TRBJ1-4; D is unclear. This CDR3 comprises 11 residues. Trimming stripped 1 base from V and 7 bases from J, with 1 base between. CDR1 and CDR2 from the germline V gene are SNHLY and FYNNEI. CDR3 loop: CASSEGEKLFF. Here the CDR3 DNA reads TGTGCCAGCAGTGAAGGTGAAAAACTGTTTTTT.

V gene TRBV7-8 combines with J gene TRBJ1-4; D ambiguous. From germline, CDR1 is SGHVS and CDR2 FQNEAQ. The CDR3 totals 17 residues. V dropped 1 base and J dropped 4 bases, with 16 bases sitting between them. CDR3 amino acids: CASSLEGGGLDNEKLFF. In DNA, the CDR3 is TGTGCCAGCAGCTTAGAGGGAGGCGGATTGGATAATGAAAAACTGTTTTTT.

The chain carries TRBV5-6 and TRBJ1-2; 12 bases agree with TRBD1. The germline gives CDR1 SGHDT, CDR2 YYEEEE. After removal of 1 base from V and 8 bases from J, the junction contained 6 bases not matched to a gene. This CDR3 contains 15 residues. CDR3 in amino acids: CASSLFRDRGRGYTF. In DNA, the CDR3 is TGTGCCAGCAGCTTGTTCCGGGACAGGGGGCGAGGCTACACCTTC. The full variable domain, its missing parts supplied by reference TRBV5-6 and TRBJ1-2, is DAGVTQSPTHLIKTRGQQVTLRCSPKSGHDTVSWYQQALGQGPQFIFQYYEEEERQRGNFPDRFSGHQFPNYSSELNVNALLLGDSALYLCASSLFRDRGRGYTFGSGTRLTVV.

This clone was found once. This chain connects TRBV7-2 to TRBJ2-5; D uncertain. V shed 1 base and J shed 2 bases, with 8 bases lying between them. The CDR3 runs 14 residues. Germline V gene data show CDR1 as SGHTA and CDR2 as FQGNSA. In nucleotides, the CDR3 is TGTGCCAGCAGCTTAGTTTCAGGACAAGAGACCCAGTACTTC. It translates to CASSLVSGQETQYF.

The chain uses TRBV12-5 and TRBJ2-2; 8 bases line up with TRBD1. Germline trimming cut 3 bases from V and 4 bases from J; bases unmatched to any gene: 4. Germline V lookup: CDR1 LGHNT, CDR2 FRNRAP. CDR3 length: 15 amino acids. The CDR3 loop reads CASGFGQGGTGELFF. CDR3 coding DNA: TGTGCTAGTGGTTTTGGACAGGGAGGCACCGGGGAGCTGTTTTTT.

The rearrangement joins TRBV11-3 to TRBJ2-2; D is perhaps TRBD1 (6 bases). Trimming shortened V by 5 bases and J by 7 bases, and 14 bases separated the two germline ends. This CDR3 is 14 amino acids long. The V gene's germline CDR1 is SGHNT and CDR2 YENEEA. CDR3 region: CASSQIQGIGELFF. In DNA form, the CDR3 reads TGTGCCAGCAGCCAAATTCAGGGGATCGGGGAGCTGTTTTTT.

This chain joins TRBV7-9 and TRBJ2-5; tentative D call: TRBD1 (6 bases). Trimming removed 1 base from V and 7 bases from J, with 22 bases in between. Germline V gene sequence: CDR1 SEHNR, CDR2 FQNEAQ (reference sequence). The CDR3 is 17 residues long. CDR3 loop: CASSLVGAGARMATQYF. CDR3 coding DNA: TGTGCCAGCAGCTTAGTGGGTGCAGGGGCTCGAATGGCGACCCAGTACTTC.

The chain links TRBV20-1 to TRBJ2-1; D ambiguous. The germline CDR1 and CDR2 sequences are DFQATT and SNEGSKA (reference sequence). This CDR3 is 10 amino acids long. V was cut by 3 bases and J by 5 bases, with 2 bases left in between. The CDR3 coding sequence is TGCAGTGCTAGCGACAATGAGCAGTTCTTC. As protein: CSASDNEQFF.

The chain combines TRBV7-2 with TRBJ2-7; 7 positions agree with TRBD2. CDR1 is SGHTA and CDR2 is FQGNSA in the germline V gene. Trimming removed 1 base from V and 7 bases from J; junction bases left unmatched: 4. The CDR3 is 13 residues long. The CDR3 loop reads CASSLEAGREQYF. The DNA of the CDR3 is TGTGCCAGCAGCTTAGAAGCGGGGAGGGAGCAGTACTTC.

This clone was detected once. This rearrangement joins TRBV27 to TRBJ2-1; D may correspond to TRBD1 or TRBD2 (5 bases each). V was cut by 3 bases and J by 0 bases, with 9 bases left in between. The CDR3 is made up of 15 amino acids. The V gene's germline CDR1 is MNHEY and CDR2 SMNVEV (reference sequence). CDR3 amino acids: CASSLMGDSYNEQFF. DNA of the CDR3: TGTGCCAGCAGTTTGATGGGGGACTCCTACAATGAGCAGTTCTTC.

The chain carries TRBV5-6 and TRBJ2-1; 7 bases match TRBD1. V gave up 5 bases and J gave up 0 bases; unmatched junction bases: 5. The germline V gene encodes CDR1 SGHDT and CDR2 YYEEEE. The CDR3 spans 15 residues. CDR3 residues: CASSQQGLSYNEQFF. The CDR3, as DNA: TGTGCCAGCAGTCAACAGGGGCTCTCCTACAATGAGCAGTTCTTC.

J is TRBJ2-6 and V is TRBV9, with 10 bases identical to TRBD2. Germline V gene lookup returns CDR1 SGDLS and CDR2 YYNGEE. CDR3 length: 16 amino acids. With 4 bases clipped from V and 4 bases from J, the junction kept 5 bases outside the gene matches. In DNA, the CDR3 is TGTGCCAGCAGCTTCCTAGCGGGGGCAGGGGCCAACGTCCTGACTTTC. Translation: CASSFLAGAGANVLTF.

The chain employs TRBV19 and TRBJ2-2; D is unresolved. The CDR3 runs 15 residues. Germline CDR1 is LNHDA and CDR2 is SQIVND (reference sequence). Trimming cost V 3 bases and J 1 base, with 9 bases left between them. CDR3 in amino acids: CASSITAGNTGELFF. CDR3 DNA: TGTGCCAGTAGTATTACGGCAGGGAACACCGGGGAGCTGTTTTTT.

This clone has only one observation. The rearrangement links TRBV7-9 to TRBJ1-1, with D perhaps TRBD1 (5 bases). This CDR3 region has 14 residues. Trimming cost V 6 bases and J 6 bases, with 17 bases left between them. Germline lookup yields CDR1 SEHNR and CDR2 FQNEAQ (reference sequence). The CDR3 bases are TGTGCCAGCAGTTTATATGATGGGGACCCTGAAGCTTTCTTT. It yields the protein CASSLYDGDPEAFF. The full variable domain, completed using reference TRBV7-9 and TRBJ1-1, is DTGVSQNPRHKITKRGQNVTFRCDPISEHNRLYWYRQTLGQGPEFLTYFQNEAQLEKSRLLSDRFSAERPKGSFSTLEIQRTEQGDSAMYLCASSLYDGDPEAFFGQGTRLTVV.

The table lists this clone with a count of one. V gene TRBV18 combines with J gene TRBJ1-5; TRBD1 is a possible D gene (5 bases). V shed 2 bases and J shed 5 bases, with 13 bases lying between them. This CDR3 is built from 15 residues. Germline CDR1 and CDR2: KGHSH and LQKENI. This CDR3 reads CASSPTGLGDQPQHF. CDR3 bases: TGTGCCAGCTCACCAACGGGGCTTGGGGATCAGCCCCAGCATTTT. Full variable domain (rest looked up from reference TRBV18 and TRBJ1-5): NAGVMQNPRHLVRRRGQEARLRCSPMKGHSHVYWYRQLPEEGLKFMVYLQKENIIDESGMPKERFSAEFPKEGPSILRIQQVVRGDSAAYFCASSPTGLGDQPQHFGDGTRLSIL.

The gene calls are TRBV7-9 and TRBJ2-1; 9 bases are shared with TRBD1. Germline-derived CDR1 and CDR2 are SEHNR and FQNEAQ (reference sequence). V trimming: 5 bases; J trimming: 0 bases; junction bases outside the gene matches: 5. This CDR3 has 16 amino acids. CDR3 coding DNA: TGTGCCAGCAGCGCGGGGACAGGGAGCTCCTACAATGAGCAGTTCTTC. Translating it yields CASSAGTGSSYNEQFF.

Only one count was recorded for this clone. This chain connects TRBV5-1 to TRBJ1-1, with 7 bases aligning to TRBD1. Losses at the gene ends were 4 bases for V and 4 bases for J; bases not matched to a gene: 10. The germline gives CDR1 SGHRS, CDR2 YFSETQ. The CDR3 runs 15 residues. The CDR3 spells CASSLITGVGTEAFF. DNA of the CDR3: TGCGCCAGCAGCCTTATTACAGGGGTGGGCACTGAAGCTTTCTTT.

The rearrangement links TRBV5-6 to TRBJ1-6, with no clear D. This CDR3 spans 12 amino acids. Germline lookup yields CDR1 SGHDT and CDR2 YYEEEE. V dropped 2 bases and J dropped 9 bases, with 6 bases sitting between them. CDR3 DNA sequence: TGTGCCAGCAGCTTCCGGGGTTCACCCCTCCACTTT. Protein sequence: CASSFRGSPLHF.

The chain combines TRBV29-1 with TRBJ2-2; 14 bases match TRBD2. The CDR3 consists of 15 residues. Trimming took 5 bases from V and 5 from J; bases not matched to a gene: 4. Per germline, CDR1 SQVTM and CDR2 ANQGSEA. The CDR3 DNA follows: TGCAGCGTTAGGGGACTAGCGGGGGTGACCGGGGAGCTGTTTTTT. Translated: CSVRGLAGVTGELFF.

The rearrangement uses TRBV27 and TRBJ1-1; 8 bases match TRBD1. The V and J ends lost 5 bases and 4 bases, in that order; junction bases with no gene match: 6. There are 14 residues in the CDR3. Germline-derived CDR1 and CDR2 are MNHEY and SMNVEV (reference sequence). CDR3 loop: CASSMTGASTEAFF. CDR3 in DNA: TGTGCCAGCAGTATGACAGGGGCGTCCACTGAAGCTTTCTTT.

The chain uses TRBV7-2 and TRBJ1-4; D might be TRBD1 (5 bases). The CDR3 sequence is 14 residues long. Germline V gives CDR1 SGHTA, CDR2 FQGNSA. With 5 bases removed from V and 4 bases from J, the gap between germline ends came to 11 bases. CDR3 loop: CASSPWTSNEKLFF. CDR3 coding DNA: TGTGCCAGCAGCCCGTGGACAAGTAATGAAAAACTGTTTTTT.

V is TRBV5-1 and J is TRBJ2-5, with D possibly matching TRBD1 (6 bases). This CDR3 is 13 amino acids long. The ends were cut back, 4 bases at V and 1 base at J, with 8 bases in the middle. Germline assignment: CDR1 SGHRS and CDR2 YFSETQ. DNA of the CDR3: TGCGCCAGCAGCGGGGGCCCCCAAGAGACCCAGTACTTC. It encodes CASSGGPQETQYF.

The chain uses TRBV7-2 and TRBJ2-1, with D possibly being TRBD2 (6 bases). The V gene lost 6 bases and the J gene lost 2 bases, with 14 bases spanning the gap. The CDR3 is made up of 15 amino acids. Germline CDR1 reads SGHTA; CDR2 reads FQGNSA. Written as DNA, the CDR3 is TGTGCCAGCAGACCTGCGGGGAGCACCTACAATGAGCAGTTCTTC. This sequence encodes CASRPAGSTYNEQFF.

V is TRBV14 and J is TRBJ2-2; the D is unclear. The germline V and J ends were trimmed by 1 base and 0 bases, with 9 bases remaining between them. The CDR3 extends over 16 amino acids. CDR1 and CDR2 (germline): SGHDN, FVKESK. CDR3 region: CASSQGPIANTGELFF. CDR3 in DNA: TGTGCCAGCAGCCAAGGCCCGATCGCGAACACCGGGGAGCTGTTTTTT.